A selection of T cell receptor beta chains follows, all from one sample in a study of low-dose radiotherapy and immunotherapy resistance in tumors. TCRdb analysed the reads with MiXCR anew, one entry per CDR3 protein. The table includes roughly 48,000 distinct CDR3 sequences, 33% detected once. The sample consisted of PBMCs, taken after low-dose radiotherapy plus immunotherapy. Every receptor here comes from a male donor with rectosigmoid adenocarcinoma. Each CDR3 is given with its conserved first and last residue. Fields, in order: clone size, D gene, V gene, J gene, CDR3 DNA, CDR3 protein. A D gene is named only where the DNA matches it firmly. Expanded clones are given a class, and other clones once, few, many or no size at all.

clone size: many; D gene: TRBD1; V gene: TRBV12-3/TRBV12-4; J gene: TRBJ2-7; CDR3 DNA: TGTGCCAGCGGGGTGACAGGGTACGAGCAGTACTTC; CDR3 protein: CASGVTGYEQYF
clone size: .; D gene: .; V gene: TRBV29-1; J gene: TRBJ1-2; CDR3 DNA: TGCAGCGTTGTTGGCGGAGAAAGTACCTTC; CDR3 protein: CSVVGGESTF
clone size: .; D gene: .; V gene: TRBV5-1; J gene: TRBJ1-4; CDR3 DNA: TGCGCCAGCAGGTTGGGACTGAATGAAAAACTGTTTTTT; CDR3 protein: CASRLGLNEKLFF
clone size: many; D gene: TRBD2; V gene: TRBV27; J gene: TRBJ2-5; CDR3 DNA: TGTGCCAGCAGTTTATTGGCTAGCGGGTCACCAGCCCAAGAGACCCAGTACTTC; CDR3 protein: CASSLLASGSPAQETQYF
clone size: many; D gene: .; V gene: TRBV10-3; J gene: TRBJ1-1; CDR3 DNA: TGTGCCATCAGTCCCATAACAGGCGACCGAAATTCCATGAACACTGAAGCTTTCTTT; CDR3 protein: CAISPITGDRNSMNTEAFF
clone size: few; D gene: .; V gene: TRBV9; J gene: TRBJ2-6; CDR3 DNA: TGTGCCAGCAGCGCAATGACTCGGACGGCGCCTCTTGGGGCCAACGTCCTGACTTTC; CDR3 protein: CASSAMTRTAPLGANVLTF
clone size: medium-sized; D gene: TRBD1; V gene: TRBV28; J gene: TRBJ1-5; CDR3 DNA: TGTGCCAGCCTGGACAGGGCCTATCAGCCCCAGCATTTT; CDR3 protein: CASLDRAYQPQHF
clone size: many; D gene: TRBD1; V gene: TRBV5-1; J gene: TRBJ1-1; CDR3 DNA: TGCGCCAGCAGCTTGGCTTACGCGACAGGGCGCGGGGTGAACACTGAAGCTTTCTTT; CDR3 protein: CASSLAYATGRGVNTEAFF
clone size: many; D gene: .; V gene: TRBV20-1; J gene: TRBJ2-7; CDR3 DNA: TGCAGTGCTAGAGCGTCGACTAGCTCCTACGAGCAGTACTTC; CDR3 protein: CSARASTSSYEQYF
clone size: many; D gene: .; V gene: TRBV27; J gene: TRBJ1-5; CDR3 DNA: TGTGCCAGCAGTTTATGGGGTAACCAGCCCCAGCATTTT; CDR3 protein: CASSLWGNQPQHF
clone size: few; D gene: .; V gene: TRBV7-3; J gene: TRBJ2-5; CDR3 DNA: TGTGCCAGCAGCTTAGGGGGGGCCGTGGGAGAGACCCAGTACTTC; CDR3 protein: CASSLGGAVGETQYF
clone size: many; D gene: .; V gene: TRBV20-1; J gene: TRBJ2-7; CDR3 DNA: TGCAGTGCTAGTGAGAGCTCCTACGAGCAGTACTTC; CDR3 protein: CSASESSYEQYF
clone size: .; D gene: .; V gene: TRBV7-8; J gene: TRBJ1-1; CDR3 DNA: TGTGCCAGCAGCTCAACCGGAGCGAACACTGAAGCTTTCTTT; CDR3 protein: CASSSTGANTEAFF
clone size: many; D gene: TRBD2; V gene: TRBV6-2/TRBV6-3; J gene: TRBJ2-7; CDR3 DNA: TGTGCCAGCAGAAAACCGGGAGGATACTACGAGCAGTACTTC; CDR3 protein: CASRKPGGYYEQYF
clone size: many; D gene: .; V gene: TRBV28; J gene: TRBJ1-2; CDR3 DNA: TGTGCCAGCAACAGGGCCTCTAACTATGGCTACACCTTC; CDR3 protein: CASNRASNYGYTF
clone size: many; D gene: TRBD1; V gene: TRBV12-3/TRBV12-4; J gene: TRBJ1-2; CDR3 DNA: TGTGCCAGCAGCTCCGGGACAGGGGACTCTAACTATGGCTACACCTTC; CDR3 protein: CASSSGTGDSNYGYTF
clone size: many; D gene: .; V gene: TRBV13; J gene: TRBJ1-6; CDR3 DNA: TGTGCCAGCAGCCGTCGGAACAATAATTCACCCCTCCACTTT; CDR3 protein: CASSRRNNNSPLHF
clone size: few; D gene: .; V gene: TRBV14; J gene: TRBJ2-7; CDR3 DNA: TGTGCCAGCAGCCTTACCCGGGGATACGAGCAGTACTTC; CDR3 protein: CASSLTRGYEQYF
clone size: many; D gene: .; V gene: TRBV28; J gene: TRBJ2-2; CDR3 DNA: TGTGCCAGCTCCGGAGGACACAACCCCATCGGGGAGCTGTTTTTT; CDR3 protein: CASSGGHNPIGELFF
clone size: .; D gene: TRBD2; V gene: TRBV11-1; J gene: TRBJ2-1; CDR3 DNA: TGTGCCAGCAGCTTGCTTAGCGGGGGGCAGTTCTTC; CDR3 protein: CASSLLSGGQFF
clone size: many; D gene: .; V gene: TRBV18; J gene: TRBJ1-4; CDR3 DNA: TGTGCCAGCTCACCCCGGGACACCGATAATGAAAAACTGTTTTTT; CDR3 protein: CASSPRDTDNEKLFF
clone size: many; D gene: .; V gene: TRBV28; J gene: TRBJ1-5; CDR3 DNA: TGTGCCAGTAAGAAAAGGGGGAATAGCAATCAGCCCCAGCATTTT; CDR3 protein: CASKKRGNSNQPQHF
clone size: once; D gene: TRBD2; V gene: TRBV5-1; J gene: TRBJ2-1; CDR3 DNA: TGCGCCAGCAATCTAGCGGGATCCTACAATGAGCAGTTCTTC; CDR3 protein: CASNLAGSYNEQFF